This TCR beta chain originates from a study of CD8+ T cells in alopecia areata. Study context: The drug, tofacitinib, lasted 6 to 18 months, followed by 6 months off drug.

RNA was isolated and reverse transcribed to cDNA, the sequencing template. Repertoires were generated with immunoSEQ multiplex PCR, while TCRdb's copy carries only in-frame clones and drops some. The profile shows thousands of clones, about 65% of them singletons. Obtained from alopecia areata patients were lesional scalp punch biopsies along with peripheral blood. This CDR3 contains 13 residues. Trimming removed 8 bases at V and 6 bases at J, with 11 bases between. Germline values: CDR1 SGHTA, CDR2 FQGTGA. Sequenced material: skin, taken at week 0. The chain combines TRBV7-3 with TRBJ1-6; D unclear. The receptor comes from a human donor with alopecia areata. The CDR3, as DNA: TGTGCCAGCGGCCCTAGGGTTAATTCACCCCTCCACTTT. Its protein is CASGPRVNSPLHF. The full variable domain, rest sourced from reference TRBV7-3 and TRBJ1-6, is GAGVSQTPSNKVTEKGKYVELRCDPISGHTALYWYRQSLGQGPEFLIYFQGTGAADDSGLPNDRFFAVRPEGSVSTLKIQRTERGDSAVYLCASGPRVNSPLHFGNGTRLTVT.